Listed below are T cell receptor beta chains from one sample, sequenced in a study of T cell responses to AZD1222 COVID-19 vaccine. Method: immunoSEQ multiplex PCR; TCRdb's copy keeps in-frame clones and lacks some. This table holds fewer than 130,000 clones, 90% to 95% found once. The source material was peripheral blood, sampled on day 0 of AZD1222 vaccination. These TCRs come from an adult in good health. The CDR3 runs from the conserved cysteine through the conserved F or W. D genes are given only for firm matches.

cdr3_aa: CASSSGGNYGYTF
v_call: TRBV12-3/TRBV12-4
d_call: TRBD1
j_call: TRBJ1-2

cdr3_aa: CASSSYLDRHF
v_call: TRBV28
d_call: -
j_call: TRBJ1-6

cdr3_aa: CASSLSGGRGNEQFF
v_call: TRBV27
d_call: -
j_call: TRBJ2-1

cdr3_aa: CASSPTGTRHTGELFF
v_call: TRBV7-2
d_call: -
j_call: TRBJ2-2

cdr3_aa: CASSEAGGRTEAFF
v_call: TRBV6-1
d_call: -
j_call: TRBJ1-1

cdr3_aa: CASSLVASRQGYF
v_call: TRBV7-2
d_call: -
j_call: TRBJ2-3

cdr3_aa: CASSESPGTNEKLFF
v_call: TRBV6-1
d_call: -
j_call: TRBJ1-4

cdr3_aa: CSVAIVTEAFF
v_call: TRBV29-1
d_call: -
j_call: TRBJ1-1

cdr3_aa: CASSREASGYNEQFF
v_call: TRBV4-2
d_call: -
j_call: TRBJ2-1

cdr3_aa: CASSLLGAGAYEKLFF
v_call: TRBV3-1/TRBV3-2
d_call: -
j_call: TRBJ1-4

cdr3_aa: CASSLDPAGSRYF
v_call: TRBV7-2
d_call: TRBD2
j_call: TRBJ2-3

cdr3_aa: CASSMGGSGYNEQFF
v_call: TRBV19
d_call: -
j_call: TRBJ2-1

cdr3_aa: CAWSDETAHNSPLHF
v_call: TRBV30
d_call: -
j_call: TRBJ1-6

cdr3_aa: CASSMGQGYRTEPQHF
v_call: TRBV19
d_call: -
j_call: TRBJ1-5

cdr3_aa: CASSSRGPQRPFF
v_call: TRBV27
d_call: -
j_call: TRBJ1-1

cdr3_aa: CASSFLLSSYEQYF
v_call: TRBV6-2/TRBV6-3
d_call: -
j_call: TRBJ2-7

cdr3_aa: CASSQTRVGSEAFF
v_call: TRBV4-3
d_call: -
j_call: TRBJ1-1

cdr3_aa: CASSLLQGFYGYTF
v_call: TRBV5-6
d_call: -
j_call: TRBJ1-2

cdr3_aa: CASSWGQGGGYTF
v_call: TRBV5-6
d_call: TRBD1
j_call: TRBJ1-2